This T cell receptor (beta chain) was recorded in a study of cytomegalovirus exposure and HLA in healthy donors. The V end was cut by 4 bases, the J end by 3 bases, with 15 bases between. In germline, CDR1 is SEHNR, CDR2 FQNEAQ (reference sequence). The CDR3 totals 15 residues. The primer mix had 60 Vbeta and 13 Jbeta primers. In the authors' methods: In a later analysis, roughly 11 million of approximately 81 million unique beta chains occurred in at least two donors. The data were produced by immunoSEQ multiplex PCR, yet TCRdb's version contains in-frame clones alone and is incomplete. The V and J calls and clone size come from that table; D and trimming were worked out from the DNA. The table lists 200,000 to 250,000 clones, more than 60% of them singletons.

V is TRBV7-9 and J is TRBJ1-2; D perhaps matches TRBD1 (5 bases). Material for sequencing was PBMCs. The source of this sequence is a woman aged 25-40 years in good health and CMV-seronegative. The CDR3 sequence is CASSSGGGSDYGYTF. For the CDR3, the DNA is TGTGCCAGCAGCTCCGGTGGGGGGTCCGACTATGGCTACACCTTC.